This TCR beta chain was documented in a study of T cells after yellow fever vaccination. From the 5' RACE reads, TCRdb called clonotypes with MiXCR, one entry per CDR3 protein. The repertoire has under 550,000 distinct CDR3 sequences, about a fifth of them found once; the top ten carry approximately 15%. Germline V CDR1 and CDR2: SGHRS, YFSETQ. This CDR3 has 14 residues. V was pared by 0 bases and J by 5 bases, with 11 bases between. The sequenced sample was PBMCs, obtained roughly 20 days after the first yellow fever vaccination. The chain joins TRBV5-1 to TRBJ2-5; possibly TRBD1 for D (5 bases). The source is a man between 18 and 29 years old who received the YFV17D yellow fever vaccine. CDR3 sequence: CASSLVPGLETQYF. CDR3 DNA: TGCGCCAGCAGCTTGGTACCAGGGCTCGAGACCCAGTACTTC.